The next 10 T cell receptor beta chains were all read from a single sample in a study of cytomegalovirus exposure and HLA in healthy donors. It was with 60 Vbeta and 13 Jbeta primers that the PCR ran. The table came from immunoSEQ multiplex PCR; TCRdb's copy has only in-frame clones and leaves some out. Of some 90,000 clones listed, around four fifths are singletons. Sequencing was carried out using PBMCs. All receptors derive from a boy aged 5-17 years in good health and CMV-seronegative.

The CDR3 protein is CASTGEGTLSYEQYF. The DNA of the CDR3 is TGTGCCAGCACCGGAGAGGGCACCTTATCCTACGAGCAGTACTTC. The chain is built from TRBV7-8 and TRBJ2-7, with D perhaps matching TRBD2 (5 bases). There are 15 residues in the CDR3. Trimming left V 7 bases short and J 1 base short, with 17 bases between. Per germline, CDR1 SGHVS and CDR2 FQNEAQ.

The chain joins TRBV6-4 to TRBJ2-2, with D maybe TRBD2 (6 bases). CDR1 is MRHNA and CDR2 is SNTAGT in the germline V gene. Deletions cut 6 bases from V and 6 bases from J, with 14 bases between. This CDR3 contains 14 residues. The CDR3 loop is CASRNTGGAGELFF. The DNA of the CDR3 is TGTGCCAGCAGAAACACAGGAGGGGCCGGGGAGCTGTTTTTT.

This chain links TRBV5-4 with TRBJ2-7; 9 bases match TRBD2. Trimming at V came to 0 bases and at J to 6 bases, leaving 16 bases not matched to a gene. The germline V gene encodes CDR1 SGHNT and CDR2 YYREEE (reference sequence). The CDR3 contains 18 residues. CDR3 DNA: TGTGCCAGCAGCTTGGGGGTCCCGGGATTAGCGGGAGTGAGCGAGCAGTACTTC. Its protein is CASSLGVPGLAGVSEQYF.

The V and J genes are TRBV19 and TRBJ2-1; 7 bases agree with TRBD1. The CDR3 runs 14 residues. Germline loops: CDR1 LNHDA, CDR2 SQIVND (reference sequence). Trimming at V came to 7 bases and at J to 10 bases, leaving 13 bases not matched to a gene. The CDR3 DNA follows: TGTGCCAGTACCGACAGGGATAGAGCCGGGGAGCAGTTCTTC. This translates into CASTDRDRAGEQFF.

This chain connects TRBV4-1 to TRBJ1-2, with TRBD1 identical over 7 bases. V dropped 1 base and J dropped 6; count of bases not matched to a gene: 11. The germline V gene encodes CDR1 MGHRA and CDR2 YSYEKL. CDR3 length equals 16 residues. The DNA for the CDR3 is TGCGCCAGCAGCCAAGTGAGGGGGCGCGGGGGGGATGGCTACACCTTC. The encoded protein is CASSQVRGRGGDGYTF.

CDR3 DNA sequence: TGTGCCAGCAGCGTAGTGCCGGGAGACTATGGCTACACCTTC. Translating it yields CASSVVPGDYGYTF. V gene TRBV9 combines with J gene TRBJ1-2; D gene ambiguous. Germline V CDR1 and CDR2: SGDLS, YYNGEE. The length of the CDR3 is 14 residues. Trimming pared 0 bases from V and 3 bases from J, leaving 9 bases between.

This rearrangement joins TRBV7-9 to TRBJ1-2, with D perhaps TRBD1 (6 bases). The V gene lost 0 bases and the J gene lost 0 bases, with 11 bases spanning the gap. Germline values: CDR1 SEHNR, CDR2 FQNEAQ (reference sequence). The CDR3 has 16 residues. CDR3 coding DNA: TGTGCCAGCAGCTTAGCGACAGGTCTAGCTAACTATGGCTACACCTTC. Protein: CASSLATGLANYGYTF. Drawing the rest from reference TRBV7-9 and TRBJ1-2, the complete variable domain is DTGVSQNPRHKITKRGQNVTFRCDPISEHNRLYWYRQTLGQGPEFLTYFQNEAQLEKSRLLSDRFSAERPKGSFSTLEIQRTEQGDSAMYLCASSLATGLANYGYTFGSGTRLTVV.

This clone was seen once. CDR3 bases: TGTGCCAGCAGCACTACAGGGGCCTCGGAACCATCTGACTACAATGAGCAGTTCTTC. This sequence encodes CASSTTGASEPSDYNEQFF. The genes are TRBV13 and TRBJ2-1; 7 nucleotides line up with TRBD1. CDR1 is PRHDT, CDR2 FYEKMQ, per germline (reference sequence). The CDR3 consists of 19 residues. V lost 5 bases to trimming and J lost 3 bases; unmatched junction nucleotides: 19.

The genes are TRBV30 and TRBJ1-2, with D possibly matching TRBD1 (5 bases). The germline V and J ends were trimmed by 3 bases and 5 bases, with 10 bases remaining between them. Per germline, CDR1 GTSNPN and CDR2 SVGIG (reference sequence). CDR3 length equals 12 residues. The CDR3 sequence: CAWRDGGYGYTF. The CDR3 DNA sequence: TGTGCCTGGAGGGACGGGGGGTATGGCTACACCTTC.

The chain carries TRBV2 and TRBJ1-2; the match to TRBD1 covers 7 bases. J was trimmed by 2 bases and V by 6 bases; bases with no gene match: 3. The CDR3 length is 13 residues. Per the germline V gene, CDR1 is SNHLY and CDR2 is FYNNEI. CDR3 coding DNA: TGTGCCAGCAGAGACAGGGCAAACTATGGCTACACCTTC. Residues: CASRDRANYGYTF.